This T cell receptor (beta chain) was identified during a study of CD8 T cells in ankylosing spondylitis. Quantitative molecular-barcoded 5'-RACE generated the TCR beta libraries. TCRdb recomputed calls from the 5' RACE reads with MiXCR, one row per CDR3 protein. The sample records roughly 250,000 distinct CDR3 sequences, over 8.5% being singletons. This clonotype has ten or more counts. Its target is unknown. This CDR3 has 14 residues. V was shortened by 1 base and J by 4 bases, with 9 bases between the two germline ends. The germline CDR1 and CDR2 sequences are LNHDA and SQIVND (reference sequence). Overall study results and limits: A motif of 8 or 9 highly homologous TCR beta variants was seen as apparently characteristic of ankylosing spondylitis blood. Disease-associated clones were reportedly significantly overrepresented in matched ankylosing spondylitis synovial fluid. Relatively scarce in peripheral blood, disease-linked clones were CD8+.

Sequencing input: blood, either unsorted or a sorted T cell fraction (not recorded which). The sequence came from a male donor with ankylosing spondylitis or in good health (not recorded which). The rearrangement uses TRBV19 and TRBJ2-3, with D perhaps TRBD2 (5 bases). The CDR3 DNA sequence: TGTGCCAGTAGTATAGTCTCGGGGTCAGATACGCAGTATTTT. As protein: CASSIVSGSDTQYF. The full variable domain, with the rest looked up from reference TRBV19 and TRBJ2-3, is DGGITQSPKYLFRKEGQNVTLSCEQNLNHDAMYWYRQDPGQGLRLIYYSQIVNDFQKGDIAEGYSVSREKKESFPLTVTSAQKNPTAFYLCASSIVSGSDTQYFGPGTRLTVL.